This TCR beta chain was retrieved from a study of graft-versus-host responses after intestinal transplantation. Study-wide background: Tacrolimus and steroids were given for two to three years to all recipients after anti-thymocyte globulin induction.

From the graft tissue, intraepithelial and lamina propria lymphocytes were released through processing. Using immunoSEQ multiplex PCR, the repertoire was profiled, and TCRdb retains in-frame clones only, with some absent. The sample gives fewer than 6,500 clones, roughly 80% of which show up once; 6.5% to 8.5% is in the top ten. The CDR3 is 13 amino acids. The J segment lost 8 bases and the V segment lost 2 bases, leaving 5 bases of the junction unmatched. The germline V gene encodes CDR1 MNHNY and CDR2 SVGAGI (reference sequence). The chain joins TRBV6-6 to TRBJ1-2; 7 bases align to TRBD1. This TCR derives from a human patient who received an intestinal transplant, so some T cells may come from the graft donor. The sequencing here drew on ileum tissue, taken 230 to 240 days after intestinal transplant. CDR3 coding DNA: TGTGCCAGCAGTTACGCAGGGGGGAAAGGCTACACCTTC. Residues: CASSYAGGKGYTF.